The clone carrying this T cell receptor beta chain was counted at least ten times. Antigen: not known. From RNA transcripts, TCR beta CDR3 regions were amplified. The HTBI primer set was used in a first-round RT-PCR of the TCR CDR3. TCRdb redid the calling of the multiplex PCR reads with MiXCR, one entry per CDR3 protein. The sample yields around 440,000 distinct CDR3 sequences, more than 15% seen once. This sample is drawn from a study of T cells in Graves' hyperthyroidism and ophthalmopathy. Study at large: Peripheral blood collection took place at initial diagnosis, before any treatment. The study, taken as a whole, reports: The model made its ophthalmopathy prediction, and onset followed a median around six months later. A 13 V-J signature model discriminated ophthalmopathy versus stable hyperthyroidism.

Germline values: CDR1 DFQATT, CDR2 SNEGSKA (reference sequence). Trimming took 6 bases from V and 3 from J; bases not matched to a gene: 9. This CDR3 comprises 14 residues. The sample taken for sequencing was blood. V is TRBV20-1 and J is TRBJ2-7; 9 bases fit TRBD2. This TCR came from a woman between 18 and 30 years old with Graves' hyperthyroidism. The CDR3 region is CSAILLAGSYEQYF. DNA for the CDR3: TGCAGTGCGATCCTTCTAGCGGGGAGCTACGAGCAGTACTTC.